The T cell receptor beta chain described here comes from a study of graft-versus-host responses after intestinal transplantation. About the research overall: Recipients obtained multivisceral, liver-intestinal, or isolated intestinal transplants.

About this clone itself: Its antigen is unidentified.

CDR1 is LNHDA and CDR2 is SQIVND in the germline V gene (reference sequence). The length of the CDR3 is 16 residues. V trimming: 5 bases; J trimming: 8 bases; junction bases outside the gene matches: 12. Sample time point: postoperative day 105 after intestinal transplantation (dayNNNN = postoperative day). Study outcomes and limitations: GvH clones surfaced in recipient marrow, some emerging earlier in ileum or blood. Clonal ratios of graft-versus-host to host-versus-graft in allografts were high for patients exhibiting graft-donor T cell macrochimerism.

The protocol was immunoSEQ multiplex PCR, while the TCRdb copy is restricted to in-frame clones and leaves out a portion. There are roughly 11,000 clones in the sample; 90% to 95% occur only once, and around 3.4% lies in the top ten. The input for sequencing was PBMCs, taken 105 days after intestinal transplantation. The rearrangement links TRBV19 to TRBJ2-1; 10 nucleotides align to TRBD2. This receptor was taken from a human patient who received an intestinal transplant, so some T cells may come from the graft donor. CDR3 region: CASSDTSSGSIHEQFF. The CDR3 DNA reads TGTGCCAGTAGTGATACCTCTAGCGGGAGTATCCATGAGCAGTTCTTC.